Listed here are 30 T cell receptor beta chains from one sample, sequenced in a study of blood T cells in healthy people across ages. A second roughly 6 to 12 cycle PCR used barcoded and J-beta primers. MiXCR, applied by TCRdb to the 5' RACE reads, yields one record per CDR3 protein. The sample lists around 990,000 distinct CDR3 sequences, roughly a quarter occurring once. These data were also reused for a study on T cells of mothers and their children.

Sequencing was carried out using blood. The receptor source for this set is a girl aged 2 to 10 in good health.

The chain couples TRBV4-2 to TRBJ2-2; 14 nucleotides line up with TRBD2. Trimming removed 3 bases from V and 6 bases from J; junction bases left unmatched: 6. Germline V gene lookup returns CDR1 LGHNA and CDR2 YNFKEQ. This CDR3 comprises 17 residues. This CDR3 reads CASSHNVGLAGAGELFF. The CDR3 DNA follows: TGTGCCAGCAGCCATAACGTGGGACTAGCGGGGGCCGGGGAGCTGTTTTTT.

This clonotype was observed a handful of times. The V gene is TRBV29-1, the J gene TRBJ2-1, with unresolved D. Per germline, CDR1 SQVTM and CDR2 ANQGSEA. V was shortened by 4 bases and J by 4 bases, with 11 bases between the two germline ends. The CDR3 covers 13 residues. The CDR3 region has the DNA TGCAGCGTTGGCCCAGACATTTACAATGAGCAGTTCTTC. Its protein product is CSVGPDIYNEQFF.

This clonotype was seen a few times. CDR3 coding DNA: TGTGCCAGCAGTTTAGTCCCCTCCTATAGCAATCAGCCCCAGCATTTT. Protein product: CASSLVPSYSNQPQHF. V is TRBV27 and J is TRBJ1-5; D gene uncertain. In germline, CDR1 is MNHEY, CDR2 SMNVEV (reference sequence). The CDR3 runs 16 residues. V gave up 2 bases and J gave up 0 bases, with 11 bases separating them.

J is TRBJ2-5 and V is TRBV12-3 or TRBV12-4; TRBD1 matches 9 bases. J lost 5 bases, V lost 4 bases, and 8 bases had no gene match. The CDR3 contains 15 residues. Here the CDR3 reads CASSSGYRGQETQYF. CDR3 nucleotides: TGTGCCAGCAGTTCGGGCTACAGGGGGCAGGAGACCCAGTACTTC.

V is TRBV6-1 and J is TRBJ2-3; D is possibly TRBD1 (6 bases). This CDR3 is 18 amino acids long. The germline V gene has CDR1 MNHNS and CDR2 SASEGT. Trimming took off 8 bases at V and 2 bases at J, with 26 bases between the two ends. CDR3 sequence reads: CASGHSPGDQLSTDTQYF. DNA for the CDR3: TGTGCCAGCGGCCACAGCCCAGGGGACCAACTCTCCACAGATACGCAGTATTTT.

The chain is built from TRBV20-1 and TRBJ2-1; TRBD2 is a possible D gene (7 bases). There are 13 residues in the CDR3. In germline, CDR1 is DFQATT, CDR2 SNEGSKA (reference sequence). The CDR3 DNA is TGCAGCTCCCGGGGGGCATACATCAATGAGCAGTTCTTC. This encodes CSSRGAYINEQFF.

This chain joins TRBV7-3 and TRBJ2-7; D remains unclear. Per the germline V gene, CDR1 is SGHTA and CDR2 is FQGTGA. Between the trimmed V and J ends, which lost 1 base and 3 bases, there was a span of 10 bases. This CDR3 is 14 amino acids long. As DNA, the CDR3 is TGTGCCAGCAGCTTAAGTCCGGGTGGCTACGAGCAGTACTTC. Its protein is CASSLSPGGYEQYF.

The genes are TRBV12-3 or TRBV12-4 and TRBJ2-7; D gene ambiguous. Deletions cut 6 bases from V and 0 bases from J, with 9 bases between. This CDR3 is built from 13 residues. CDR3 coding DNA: TGTGCCAGCAGGTCCGAGAACTCCTACGAGCAGTACTTC. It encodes CASRSENSYEQYF.

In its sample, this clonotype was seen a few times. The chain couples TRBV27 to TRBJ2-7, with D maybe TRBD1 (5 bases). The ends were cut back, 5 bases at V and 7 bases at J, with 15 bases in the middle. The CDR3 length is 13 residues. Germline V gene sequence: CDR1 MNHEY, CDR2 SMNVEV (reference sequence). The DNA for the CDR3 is TGTGCCAGCAGTCCAATCGACAGTGGAGAGCAGTACTTC. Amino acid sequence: CASSPIDSGEQYF.

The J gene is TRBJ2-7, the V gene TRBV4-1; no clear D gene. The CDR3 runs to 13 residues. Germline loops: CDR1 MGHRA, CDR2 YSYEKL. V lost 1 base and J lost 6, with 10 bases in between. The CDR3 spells CASSQGPLSEQYF. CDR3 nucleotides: TGCGCCAGCAGCCAAGGTCCCCTAAGCGAGCAGTACTTC.

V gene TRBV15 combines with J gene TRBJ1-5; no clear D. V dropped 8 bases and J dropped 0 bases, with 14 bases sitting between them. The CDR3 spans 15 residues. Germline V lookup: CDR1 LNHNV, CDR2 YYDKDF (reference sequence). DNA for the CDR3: TGTGCCACCGAGATTAGTAGTTATAGCAATCAGCCCCAGCATTTT. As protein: CATEISSYSNQPQHF. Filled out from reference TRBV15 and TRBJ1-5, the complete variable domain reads DAMVIQNPRYQVTQFGKPVTLSCSQTLNHNVMYWYQQKSSQAPKLLFHYYDKDFNNEADTPDNFQSRRPNTSFCFLDIRSPGLGDTAMYLCATEISSYSNQPQHFGDGTRLSIL.

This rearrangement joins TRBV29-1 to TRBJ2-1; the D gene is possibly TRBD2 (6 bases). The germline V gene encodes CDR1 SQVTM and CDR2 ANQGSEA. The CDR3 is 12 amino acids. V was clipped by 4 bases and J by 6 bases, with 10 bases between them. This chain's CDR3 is CSVGASVNEQFF. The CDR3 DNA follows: TGCAGCGTTGGGGCTAGCGTCAATGAGCAGTTCTTC.

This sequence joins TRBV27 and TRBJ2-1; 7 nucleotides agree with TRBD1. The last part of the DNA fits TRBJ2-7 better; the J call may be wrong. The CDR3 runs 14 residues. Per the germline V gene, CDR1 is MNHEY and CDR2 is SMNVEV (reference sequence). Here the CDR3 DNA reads TGTGCCAGCAGTTTGACAGGGCGGAGAAACGAGCAGTACTTC. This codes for CASSLTGRRNEQYF.

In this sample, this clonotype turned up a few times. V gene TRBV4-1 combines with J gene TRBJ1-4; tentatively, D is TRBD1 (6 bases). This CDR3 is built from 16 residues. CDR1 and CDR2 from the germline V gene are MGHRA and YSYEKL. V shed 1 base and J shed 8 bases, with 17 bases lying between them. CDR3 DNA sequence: TGCGCCAGCAGCCAAGCGTCGACAAAGGGACAAGAAAAACTGTTTTTT. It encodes CASSQASTKGQEKLFF.

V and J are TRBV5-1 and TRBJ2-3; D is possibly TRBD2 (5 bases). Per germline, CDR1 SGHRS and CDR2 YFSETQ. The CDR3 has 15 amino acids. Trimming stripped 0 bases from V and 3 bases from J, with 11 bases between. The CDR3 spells CASSLAGSATDTQYF. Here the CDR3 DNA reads TGCGCCAGCAGCTTGGCGGGGAGCGCGACAGATACGCAGTATTTT.

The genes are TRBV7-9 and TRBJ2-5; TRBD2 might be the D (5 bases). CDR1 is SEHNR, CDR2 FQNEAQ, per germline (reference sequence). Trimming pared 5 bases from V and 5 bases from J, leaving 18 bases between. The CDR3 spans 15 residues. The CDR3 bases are TGTGCCAGCAGCGGTAGGCTAGCAATCATGGAGACCCAGTACTTC. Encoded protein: CASSGRLAIMETQYF.

The CDR3 region is CASSSGAPYNEQFF. CDR3 DNA: TGTGCCAGCAGTTCTGGGGCACCCTACAATGAGCAGTTCTTC. The chain links TRBV6-2 or TRBV6-3 to TRBJ2-1; weak D call: TRBD1 (5 bases). CDR1 MNHEY and CDR2 SVGEGT come from the germline V gene. Trimming stripped 4 bases from V and 2 bases from J, with 9 bases between. This CDR3 comprises 14 residues.

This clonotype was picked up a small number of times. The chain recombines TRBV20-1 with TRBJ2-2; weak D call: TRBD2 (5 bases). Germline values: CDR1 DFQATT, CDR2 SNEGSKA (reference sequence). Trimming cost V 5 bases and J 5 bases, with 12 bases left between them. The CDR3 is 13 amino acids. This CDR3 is CSAPWTRTGELFF. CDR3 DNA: TGCAGTGCTCCCTGGACTCGTACCGGGGAGCTGTTTTTT.

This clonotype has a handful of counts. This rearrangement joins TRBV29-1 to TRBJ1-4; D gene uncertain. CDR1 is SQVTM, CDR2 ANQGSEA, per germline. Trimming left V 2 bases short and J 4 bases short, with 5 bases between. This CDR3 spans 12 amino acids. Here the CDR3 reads CSVESNNEKLFF. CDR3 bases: TGCAGCGTTGAATCGAATAATGAAAAACTGTTTTTT.

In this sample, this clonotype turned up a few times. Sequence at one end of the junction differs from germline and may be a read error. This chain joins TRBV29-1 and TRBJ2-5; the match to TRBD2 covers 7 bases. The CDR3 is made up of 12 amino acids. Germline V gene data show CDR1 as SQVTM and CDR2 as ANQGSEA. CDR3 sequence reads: CSVDDPGGIVHF. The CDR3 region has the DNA TGCAGCGTTGACGACCCGGGAGGAATCGTCCACTTC.

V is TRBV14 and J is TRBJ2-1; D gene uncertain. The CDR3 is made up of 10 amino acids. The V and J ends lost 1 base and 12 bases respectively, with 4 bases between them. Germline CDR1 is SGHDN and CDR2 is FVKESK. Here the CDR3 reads CASSQGVQFF. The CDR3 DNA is TGTGCCAGCAGCCAAGGGGTGCAGTTCTTC.

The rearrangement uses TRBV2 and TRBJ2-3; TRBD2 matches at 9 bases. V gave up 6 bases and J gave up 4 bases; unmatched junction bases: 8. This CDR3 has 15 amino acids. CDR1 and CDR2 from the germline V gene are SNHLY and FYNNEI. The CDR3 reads CASSGVASGADTQYF. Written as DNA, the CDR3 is TGTGCCAGCAGCGGGGTGGCTAGCGGGGCAGATACGCAGTATTTT. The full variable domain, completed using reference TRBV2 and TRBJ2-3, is EPEVTQTPSHQVTQMGQEVILRCVPISNHLYFYWYRQILGQKVEFLVSFYNNEISEKSEIFDDQFSVERPDGSNFTLKIRSTKLEDSAMYFCASSGVASGADTQYFGPGTRLTVL.

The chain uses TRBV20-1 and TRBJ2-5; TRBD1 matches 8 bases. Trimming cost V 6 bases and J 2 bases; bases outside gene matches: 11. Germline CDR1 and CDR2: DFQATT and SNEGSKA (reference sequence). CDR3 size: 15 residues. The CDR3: CSATLTGTGQETQYF. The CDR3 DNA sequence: TGCAGTGCAACCCTCACCGGGACAGGACAAGAGACCCAGTACTTC.

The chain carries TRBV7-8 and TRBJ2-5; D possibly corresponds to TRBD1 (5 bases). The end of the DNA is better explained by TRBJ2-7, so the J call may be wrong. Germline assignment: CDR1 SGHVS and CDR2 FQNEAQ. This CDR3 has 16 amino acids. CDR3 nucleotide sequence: TGTGCCAGCAGCCCCCTCTTCCTGGACATGGACTACGAGCAGTACTTC. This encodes CASSPLFLDMDYEQYF.

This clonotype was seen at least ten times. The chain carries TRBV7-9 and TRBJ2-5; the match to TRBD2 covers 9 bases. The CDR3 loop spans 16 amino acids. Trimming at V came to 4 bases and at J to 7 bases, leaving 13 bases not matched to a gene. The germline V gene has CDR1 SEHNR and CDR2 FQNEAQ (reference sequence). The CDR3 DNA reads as TGTGCCAGCAGCTCGGCTAGCGGGGCGCCCTCTGGGACCCAGTACTTC. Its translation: CASSSASGAPSGTQYF.

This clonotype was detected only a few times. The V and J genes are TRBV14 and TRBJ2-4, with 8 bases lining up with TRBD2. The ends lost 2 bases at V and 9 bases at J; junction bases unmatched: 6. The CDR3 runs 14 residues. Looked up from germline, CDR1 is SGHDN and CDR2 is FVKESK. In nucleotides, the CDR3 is TGTGCCAGCAGCCAACTAGCGGGTCAAACCATTCAGTACTTC. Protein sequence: CASSQLAGQTIQYF. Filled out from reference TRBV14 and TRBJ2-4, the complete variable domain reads EAGVTQFPSHSVIEKGQTVTLRCDPISGHDNLYWYRRVMGKEIKFLLHFVKESKQDESGMPNNRFLAERTGGTYSTLKVQPAELEDSGVYFCASSQLAGQTIQYFGAGTRLSVL.

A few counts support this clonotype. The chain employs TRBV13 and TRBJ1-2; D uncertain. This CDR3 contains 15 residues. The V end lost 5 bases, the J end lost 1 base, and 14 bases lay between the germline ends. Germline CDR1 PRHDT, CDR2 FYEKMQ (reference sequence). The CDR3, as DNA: TGTGCCAGCAGCCAACGGACGGCGGTTAACTATGGCTACACCTTC. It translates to CASSQRTAVNYGYTF. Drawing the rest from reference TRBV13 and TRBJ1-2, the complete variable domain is AAGVIQSPRHLIKEKRETATLKCYPIPRHDTVYWYQQGPGQDPQFLISFYEKMQSDKGSIPDRFSAQQFSDYHSELNMSSLELGDSALYFCASSQRTAVNYGYTFGSGTRLTVV.

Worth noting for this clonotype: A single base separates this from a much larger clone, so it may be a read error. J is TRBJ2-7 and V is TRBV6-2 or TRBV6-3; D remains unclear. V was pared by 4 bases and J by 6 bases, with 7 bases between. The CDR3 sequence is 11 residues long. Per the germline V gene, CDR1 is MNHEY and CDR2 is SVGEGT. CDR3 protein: CASSSGREQYF. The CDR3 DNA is TGTGCCAGCAGTTCCGGACGCGAGCAGTACTTC.

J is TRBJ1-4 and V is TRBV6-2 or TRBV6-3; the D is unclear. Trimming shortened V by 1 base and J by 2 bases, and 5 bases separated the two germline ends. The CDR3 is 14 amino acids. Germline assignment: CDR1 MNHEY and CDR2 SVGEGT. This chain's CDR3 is CASSYWETNEKLFF. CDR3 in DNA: TGTGCCAGCAGTTACTGGGAGACTAATGAAAAACTGTTTTTT.

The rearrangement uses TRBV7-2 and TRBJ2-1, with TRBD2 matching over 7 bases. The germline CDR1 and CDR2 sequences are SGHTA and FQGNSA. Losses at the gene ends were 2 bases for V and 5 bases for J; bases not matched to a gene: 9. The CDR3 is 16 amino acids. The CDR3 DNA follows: TGTGCCAGCAGCTTATTTGGCGGGGGATCAAACAATGAGCAGTTCTTC. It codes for CASSLFGGGSNNEQFF.